This T cell receptor (beta chain) was sequenced for a study of T cell repertoires in cytomegalovirus infection. Notes on the study in general: Pooled public TCR beta family frequency picked out CMV carriers with the relevant HLA.

TCRdb reprocessed the reads with MiXCR, giving one entry per CDR3 protein. Altogether 300,000 to 400,000 distinct CDR3 sequences are present, 25% to 30% being singletons, with the ten largest covering around 19%. About this clonotype: Its antigen is unknown.

CDR1 and CDR2 (germline): DFQATT, SNEGSKA (reference sequence). The CDR3 runs to 13 residues. Trimming took off 0 bases at V and 5 bases at J, with 11 bases between the two ends. The chain links TRBV20-1 to TRBJ2-7; D is possibly TRBD1 or TRBD2 (5 bases each). This clonotype was sampled from a human donor in good health (CMV status not recorded). Some clones in this sample may be carry-over from other donors' samples. Here the sequenced sample was cultured PBMCs, taken from culture after CMV antigen stimulation. CDR3 sequence: CSARDQRGHEQYF. CDR3 coding DNA: TGCAGTGCTAGAGATCAGAGGGGCCACGAGCAGTACTTC.